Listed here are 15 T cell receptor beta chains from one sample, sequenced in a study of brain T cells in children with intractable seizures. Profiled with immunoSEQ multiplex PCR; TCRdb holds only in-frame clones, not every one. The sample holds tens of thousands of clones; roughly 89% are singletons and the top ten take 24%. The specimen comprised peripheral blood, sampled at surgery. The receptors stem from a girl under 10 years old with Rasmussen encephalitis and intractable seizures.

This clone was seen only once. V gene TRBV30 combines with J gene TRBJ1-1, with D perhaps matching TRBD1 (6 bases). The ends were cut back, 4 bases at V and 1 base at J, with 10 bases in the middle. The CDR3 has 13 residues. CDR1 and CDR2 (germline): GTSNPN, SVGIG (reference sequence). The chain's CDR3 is CAWTGVPNTEAFF. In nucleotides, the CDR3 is TGTGCCTGGACAGGGGTCCCGAACACTGAAGCTTTCTTT.

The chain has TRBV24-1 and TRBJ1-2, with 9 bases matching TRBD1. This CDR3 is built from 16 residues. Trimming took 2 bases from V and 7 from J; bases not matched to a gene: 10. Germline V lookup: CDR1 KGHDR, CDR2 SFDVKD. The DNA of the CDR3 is TGTGCCACCAGTGATTCAAGCGGGACAGGGTATCGTGGCTACACCTTC. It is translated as CATSDSSGTGYRGYTF.

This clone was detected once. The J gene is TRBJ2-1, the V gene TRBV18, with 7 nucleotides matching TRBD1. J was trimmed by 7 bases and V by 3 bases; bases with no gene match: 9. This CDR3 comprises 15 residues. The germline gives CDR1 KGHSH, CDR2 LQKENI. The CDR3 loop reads CASSPITGERNEQFF. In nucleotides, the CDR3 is TGTGCCAGCTCACCGATCACAGGGGAGAGGAATGAGCAGTTCTTC.

The CDR3 nucleotides are TGTGCCAGTAGTCCCCAGGGGCCGGGTGGCTATGGCTACACCTTC. It specifies CASSPQGPGGYGYTF. The chain couples TRBV19 to TRBJ1-2, with a weak D call TRBD1 (6 bases). V was shortened by 5 bases and J by 4 bases, with 17 bases between the two germline ends. The CDR3 extends over 15 amino acids. Germline loops: CDR1 LNHDA, CDR2 SQIVND (reference sequence). The full variable domain, completed using reference TRBV19 and TRBJ1-2, is DGGITQSPKYLFRKEGQNVTLSCEQNLNHDAMYWYRQDPGQGLRLIYYSQIVNDFQKGDIAEGYSVSREKKESFPLTVTSAQKNPTAFYLCASSPQGPGGYGYTFGSGTRLTVV.

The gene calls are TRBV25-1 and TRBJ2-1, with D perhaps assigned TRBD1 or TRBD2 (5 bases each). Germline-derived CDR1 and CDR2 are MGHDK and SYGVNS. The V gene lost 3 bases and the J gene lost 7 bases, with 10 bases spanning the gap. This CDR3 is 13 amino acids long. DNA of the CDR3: TGTGCCAGCAGTGACAGGGAGAGAAATGAGCAGTTCTTC. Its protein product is CASSDRERNEQFF.

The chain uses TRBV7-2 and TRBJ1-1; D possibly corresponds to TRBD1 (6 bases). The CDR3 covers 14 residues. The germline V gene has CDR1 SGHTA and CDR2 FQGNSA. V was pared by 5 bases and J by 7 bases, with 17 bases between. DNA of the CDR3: TGTGCCAGCAGCCCTCAAGGGGGAAATGGTGAAGCTTTCTTT. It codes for CASSPQGGNGEAFF.

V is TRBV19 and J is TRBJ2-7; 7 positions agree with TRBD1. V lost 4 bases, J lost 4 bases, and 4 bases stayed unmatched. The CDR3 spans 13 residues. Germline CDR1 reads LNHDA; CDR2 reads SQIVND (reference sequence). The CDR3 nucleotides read TGTGCCAGTAGTACGACAGGGTTTTACGAGCAGTACTTC. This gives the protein CASSTTGFYEQYF.

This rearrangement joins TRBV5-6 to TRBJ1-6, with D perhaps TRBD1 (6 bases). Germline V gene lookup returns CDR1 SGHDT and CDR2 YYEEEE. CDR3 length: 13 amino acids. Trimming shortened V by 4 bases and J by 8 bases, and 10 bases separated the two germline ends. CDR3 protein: CASSIQGDSPLHF. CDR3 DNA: TGTGCCAGCAGCATACAGGGTGATTCACCCCTCCACTTT.

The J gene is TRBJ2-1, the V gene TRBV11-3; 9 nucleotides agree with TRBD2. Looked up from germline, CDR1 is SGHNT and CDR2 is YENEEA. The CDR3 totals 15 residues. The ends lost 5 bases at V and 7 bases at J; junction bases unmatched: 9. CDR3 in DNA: TGTGCCAGCAGCCTCAATAGCGGGGGTCCGAATGAGCAGTTCTTC. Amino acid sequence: CASSLNSGGPNEQFF.

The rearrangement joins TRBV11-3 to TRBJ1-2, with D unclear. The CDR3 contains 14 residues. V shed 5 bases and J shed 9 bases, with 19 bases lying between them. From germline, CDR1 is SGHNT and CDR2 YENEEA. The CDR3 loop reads CASSPTASASSYTF. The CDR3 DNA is TGTGCCAGCAGCCCCACAGCCTCGGCCAGTAGCTACACCTTC. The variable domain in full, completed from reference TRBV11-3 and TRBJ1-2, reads EAGVVQSPRYKIIEKKQPVAFWCNPISGHNTLYWYLQNLGQGPELLIRYENEEAVDDSQLPKDRFSAERLKGVDSTLKIQPAELGDSAVYLCASSPTASASSYTFGSGTRLTVV.

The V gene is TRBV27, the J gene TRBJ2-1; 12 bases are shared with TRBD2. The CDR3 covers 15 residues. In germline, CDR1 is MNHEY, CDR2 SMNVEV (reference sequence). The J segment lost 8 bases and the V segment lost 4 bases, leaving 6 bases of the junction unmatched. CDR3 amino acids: CASSSRTSGIDEQFF. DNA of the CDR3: TGTGCCAGCAGTTCAAGGACTAGCGGGATCGATGAGCAGTTCTTC.

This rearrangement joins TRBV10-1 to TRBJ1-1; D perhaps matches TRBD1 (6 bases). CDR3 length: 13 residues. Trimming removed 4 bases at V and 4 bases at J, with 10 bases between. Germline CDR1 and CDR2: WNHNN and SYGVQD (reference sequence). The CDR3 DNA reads TGCGCCAGCAGTGGGACAGCGGGCACTGAAGCTTTCTTT. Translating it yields CASSGTAGTEAFF.

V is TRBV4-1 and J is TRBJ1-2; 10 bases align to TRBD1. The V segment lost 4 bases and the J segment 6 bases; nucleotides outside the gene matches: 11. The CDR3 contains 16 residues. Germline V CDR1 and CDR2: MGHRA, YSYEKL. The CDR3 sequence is CASSPRQGASGDGYTF. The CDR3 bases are TGCGCCAGCAGCCCCCGACAGGGGGCAAGTGGAGATGGCTACACCTTC.

DNA of the CDR3: TGTGCCAGCAGCTTAGATGGCGGGGGGGCCGACTACGAGCAGTACTTC. It codes for CASSLDGGGADYEQYF. This rearrangement joins TRBV13 to TRBJ2-7; 9 positions match TRBD2. After removal of 1 base from V and 3 bases from J, the junction contained 7 bases not matched to a gene. Germline CDR1 and CDR2: PRHDT and FYEKMQ (reference sequence). CDR3 length: 16 amino acids.

The CDR3 sequence is CASSPYGRAEAFF. In DNA form, the CDR3 reads TGTGCCAGCAGCCCCTACGGACGCGCTGAAGCTTTCTTT. The rearrangement links TRBV11-2 to TRBJ1-1; unclear D gene. V shed 5 bases and J shed 6 bases, with 13 bases lying between them. The CDR3 covers 13 residues. CDR1 and CDR2 from the germline V gene are SGHAT and FQNNGV. Using reference TRBV11-2 and TRBJ1-1 for the parts outside the CDR3, the full variable domain is EAGVAQSPRYKIIEKRQSVAFWCNPISGHATLYWYQQILGQGPKLLIQFQNNGVVDDSQLPKDRFSAERLKGVDSTLKIQPAKLEDSAVYLCASSPYGRAEAFFGQGTRLTVV.